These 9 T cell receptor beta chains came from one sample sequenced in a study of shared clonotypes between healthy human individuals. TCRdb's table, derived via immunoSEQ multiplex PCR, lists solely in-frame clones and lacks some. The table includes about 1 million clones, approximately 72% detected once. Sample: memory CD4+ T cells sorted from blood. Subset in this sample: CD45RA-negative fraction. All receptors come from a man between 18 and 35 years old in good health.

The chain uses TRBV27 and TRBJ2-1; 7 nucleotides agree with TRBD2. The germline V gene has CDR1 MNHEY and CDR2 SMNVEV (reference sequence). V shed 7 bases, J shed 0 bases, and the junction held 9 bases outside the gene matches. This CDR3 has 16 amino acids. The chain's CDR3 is CASNTIAGSSYNEQFF. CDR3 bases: TGTGCCAGCAATACCATAGCGGGCAGCTCCTACAATGAGCAGTTCTTC.

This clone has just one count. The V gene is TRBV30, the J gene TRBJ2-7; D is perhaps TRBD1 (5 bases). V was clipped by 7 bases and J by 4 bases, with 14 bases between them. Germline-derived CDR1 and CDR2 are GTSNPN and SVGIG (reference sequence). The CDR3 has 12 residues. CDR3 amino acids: CALDGSGYEQYF. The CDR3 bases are TGTGCCTTGGATGGATCAGGGTACGAGCAGTACTTC.

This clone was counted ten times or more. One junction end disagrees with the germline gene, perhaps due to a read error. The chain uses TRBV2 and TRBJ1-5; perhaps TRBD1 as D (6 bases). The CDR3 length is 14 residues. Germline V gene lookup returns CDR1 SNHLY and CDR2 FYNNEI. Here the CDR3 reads CASTEGRGNQPQHF. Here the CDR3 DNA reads TGTGCCAGCACTGAAGGCAGGGGAAATCAGCCCCAGCATTTT.

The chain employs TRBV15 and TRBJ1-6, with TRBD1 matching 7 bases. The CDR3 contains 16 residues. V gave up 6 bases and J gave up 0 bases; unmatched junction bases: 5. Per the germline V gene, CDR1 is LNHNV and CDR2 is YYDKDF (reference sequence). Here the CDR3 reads CATRPDRSSYNSPLHF. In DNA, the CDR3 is TGTGCCACCAGACCGGACAGGAGCTCCTATAATTCACCCCTCCACTTT. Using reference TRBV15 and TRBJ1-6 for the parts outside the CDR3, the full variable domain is DAMVIQNPRYQVTQFGKPVTLSCSQTLNHNVMYWYQQKSSQAPKLLFHYYDKDFNNEADTPDNFQSRRPNTSFCFLDIRSPGLGDTAMYLCATRPDRSSYNSPLHFGNGTRLTVT.

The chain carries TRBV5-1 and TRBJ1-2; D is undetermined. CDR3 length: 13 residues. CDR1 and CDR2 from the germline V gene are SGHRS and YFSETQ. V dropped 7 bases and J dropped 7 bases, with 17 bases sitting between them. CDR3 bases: TGCGCCAGCTCAACTGCAGGCAGCTTTGGCTACACCTTC. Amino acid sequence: CASSTAGSFGYTF.

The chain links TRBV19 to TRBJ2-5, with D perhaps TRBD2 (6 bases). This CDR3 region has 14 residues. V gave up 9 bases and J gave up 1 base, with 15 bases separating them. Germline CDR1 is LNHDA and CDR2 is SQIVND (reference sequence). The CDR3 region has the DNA TGTGCCAGCGCCCCCGCTAGCGCCCAAGAGACCCAGTACTTC. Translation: CASAPASAQETQYF.

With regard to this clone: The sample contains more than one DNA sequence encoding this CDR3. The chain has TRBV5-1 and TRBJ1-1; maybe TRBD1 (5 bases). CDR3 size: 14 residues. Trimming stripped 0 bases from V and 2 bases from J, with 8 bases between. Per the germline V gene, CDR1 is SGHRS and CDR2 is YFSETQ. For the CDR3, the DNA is TGCGCCAGCAGCTTGGCGGGGCGAAACACTGAAGCTTTCTTT. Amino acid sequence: CASSLAGRNTEAFF.

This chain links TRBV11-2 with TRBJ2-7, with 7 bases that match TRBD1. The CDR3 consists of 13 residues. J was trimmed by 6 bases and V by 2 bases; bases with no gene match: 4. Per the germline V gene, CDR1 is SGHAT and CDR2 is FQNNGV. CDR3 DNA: TGTGCCAGCAGCTTAAACAGGGGAACCGAGCAGTACTTC. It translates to CASSLNRGTEQYF.

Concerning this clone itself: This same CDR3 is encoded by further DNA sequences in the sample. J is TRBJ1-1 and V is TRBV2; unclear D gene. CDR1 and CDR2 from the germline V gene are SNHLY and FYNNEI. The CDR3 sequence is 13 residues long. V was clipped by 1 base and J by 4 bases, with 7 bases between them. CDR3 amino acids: CASSEGGFTEAFF. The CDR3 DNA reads TGTGCCAGCAGTGAAGGAGGGTTCACTGAAGCTTTCTTT.